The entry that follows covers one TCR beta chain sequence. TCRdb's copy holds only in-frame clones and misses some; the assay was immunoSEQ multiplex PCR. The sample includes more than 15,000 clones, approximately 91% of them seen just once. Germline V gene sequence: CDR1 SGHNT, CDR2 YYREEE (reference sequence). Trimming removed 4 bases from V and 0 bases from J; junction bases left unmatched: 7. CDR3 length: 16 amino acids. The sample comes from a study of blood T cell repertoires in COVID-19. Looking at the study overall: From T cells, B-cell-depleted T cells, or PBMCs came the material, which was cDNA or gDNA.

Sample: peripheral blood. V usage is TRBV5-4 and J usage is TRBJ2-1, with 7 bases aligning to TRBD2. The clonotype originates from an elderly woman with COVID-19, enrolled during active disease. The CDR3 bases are TGTGCCAGCAGCCCGGGGGGTGCGAGCTCCTACAATGAGCAGTTCTTC. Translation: CASSPGGASSYNEQFF.